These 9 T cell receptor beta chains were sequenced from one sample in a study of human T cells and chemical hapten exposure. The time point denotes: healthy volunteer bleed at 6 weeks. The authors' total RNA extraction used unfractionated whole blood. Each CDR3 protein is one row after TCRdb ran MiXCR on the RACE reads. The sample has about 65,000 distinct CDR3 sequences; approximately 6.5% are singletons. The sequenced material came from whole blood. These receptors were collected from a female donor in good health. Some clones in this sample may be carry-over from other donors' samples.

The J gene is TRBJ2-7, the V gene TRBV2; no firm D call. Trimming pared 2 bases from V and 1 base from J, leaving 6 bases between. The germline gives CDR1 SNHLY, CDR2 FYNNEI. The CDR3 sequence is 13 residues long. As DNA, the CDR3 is TGTGCCAGCAGTGAAAGGCAGTCCTACGAGCAGTACTTC. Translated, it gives CASSERQSYEQYF.

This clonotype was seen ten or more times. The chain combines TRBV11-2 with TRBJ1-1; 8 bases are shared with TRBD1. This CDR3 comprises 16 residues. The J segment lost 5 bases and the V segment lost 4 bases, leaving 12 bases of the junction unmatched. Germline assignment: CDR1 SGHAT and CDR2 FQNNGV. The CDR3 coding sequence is TGTGCCAGCAGCTGGGGTCGGGGCAGGGGGCAGACTGAAGCTTTCTTT. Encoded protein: CASSWGRGRGQTEAFF.

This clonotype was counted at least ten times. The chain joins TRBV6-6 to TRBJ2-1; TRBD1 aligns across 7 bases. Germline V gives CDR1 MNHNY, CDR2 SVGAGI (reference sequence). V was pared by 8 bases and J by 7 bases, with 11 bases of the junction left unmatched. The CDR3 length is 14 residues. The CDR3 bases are TGTGCCAGCCTCATGGACAGGATTAATAATGAGCAGTTCTTC. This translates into CASLMDRINNEQFF.

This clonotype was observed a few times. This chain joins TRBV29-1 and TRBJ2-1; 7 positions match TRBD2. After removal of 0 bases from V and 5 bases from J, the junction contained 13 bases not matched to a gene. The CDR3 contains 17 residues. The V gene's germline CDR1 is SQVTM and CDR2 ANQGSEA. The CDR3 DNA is TGCAGCGTTGAAGACCACGGGGGGAATTTGGGCCACAATGAGCAGTTCTTC. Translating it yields CSVEDHGGNLGHNEQFF.

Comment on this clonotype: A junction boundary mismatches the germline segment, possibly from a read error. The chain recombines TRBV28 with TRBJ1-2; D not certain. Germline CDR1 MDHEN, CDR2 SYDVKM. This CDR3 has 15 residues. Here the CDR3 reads CASSPEAWGGYGDTF. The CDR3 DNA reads TGTGCCAGCAGTCCAGAAGCCTGGGGAGGCTATGGCGACACCTTC.

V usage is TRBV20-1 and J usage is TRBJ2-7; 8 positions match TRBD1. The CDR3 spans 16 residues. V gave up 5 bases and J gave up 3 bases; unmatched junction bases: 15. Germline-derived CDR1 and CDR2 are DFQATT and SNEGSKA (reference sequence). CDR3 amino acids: CSAPGQGSQNLYEQYF. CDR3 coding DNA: TGCAGTGCTCCCGGACAGGGCAGCCAAAATCTCTACGAGCAGTACTTC.

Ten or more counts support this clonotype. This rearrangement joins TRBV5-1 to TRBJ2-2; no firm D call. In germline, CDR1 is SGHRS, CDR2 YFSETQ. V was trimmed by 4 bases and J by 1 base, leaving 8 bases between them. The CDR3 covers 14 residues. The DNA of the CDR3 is TGCGCCAGCAGCGAGTCCCTGAACACCGGGGAGCTGTTTTTT. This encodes CASSESLNTGELFF.

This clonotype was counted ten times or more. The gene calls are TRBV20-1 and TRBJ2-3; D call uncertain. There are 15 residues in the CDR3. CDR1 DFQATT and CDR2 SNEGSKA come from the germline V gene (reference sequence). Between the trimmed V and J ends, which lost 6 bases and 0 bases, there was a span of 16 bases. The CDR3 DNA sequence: TGCAGTGCCGGTCTTACAGAATCTAGCACAGATACGCAGTATTTT. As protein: CSAGLTESSTDTQYF.

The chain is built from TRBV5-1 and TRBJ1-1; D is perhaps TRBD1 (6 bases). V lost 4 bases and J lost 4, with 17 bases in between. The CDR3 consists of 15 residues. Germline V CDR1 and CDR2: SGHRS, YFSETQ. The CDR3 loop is CASSLQTQGTTEAFF. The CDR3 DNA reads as TGCGCCAGCAGCCTACAAACCCAGGGGACCACTGAAGCTTTCTTT. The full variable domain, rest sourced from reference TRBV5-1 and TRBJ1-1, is KAGVTQTPRYLIKTRGQQVTLSCSPISGHRSVSWYQQTPGQGLQFLFEYFSETQRNKGNFPGRFSGRQFSNSRSEMNVSTLELGDSALYLCASSLQTQGTTEAFFGQGTRLTVV.